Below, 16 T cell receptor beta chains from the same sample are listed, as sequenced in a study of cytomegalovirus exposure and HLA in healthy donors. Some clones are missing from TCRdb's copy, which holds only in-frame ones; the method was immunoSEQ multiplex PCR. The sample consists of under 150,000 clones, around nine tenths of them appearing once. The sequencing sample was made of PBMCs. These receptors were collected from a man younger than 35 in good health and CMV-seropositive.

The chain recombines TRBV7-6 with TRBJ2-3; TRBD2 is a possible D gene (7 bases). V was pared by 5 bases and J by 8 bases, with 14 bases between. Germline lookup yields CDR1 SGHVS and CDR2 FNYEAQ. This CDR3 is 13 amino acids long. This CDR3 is CASSPARGGTQYF. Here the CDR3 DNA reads TGTGCCAGCAGCCCAGCTAGGGGGGGTACGCAGTATTTT. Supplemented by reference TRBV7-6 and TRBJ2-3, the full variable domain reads GAGVSQSPRYKVTKRGQDVALRCDPISGHVSLYWYRQALGQGPEFLTYFNYEAQQDKSGLPNDRFSAERPEGSISTLTIQRTEQRDSAMYRCASSPARGGTQYFGPGTRLTVL.

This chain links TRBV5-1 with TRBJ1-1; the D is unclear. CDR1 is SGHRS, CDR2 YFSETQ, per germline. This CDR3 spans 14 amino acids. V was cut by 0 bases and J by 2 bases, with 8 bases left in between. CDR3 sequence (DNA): TGCGCCAGCAGCTTGGTCCGAGCAAACACTGAAGCTTTCTTT. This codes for CASSLVRANTEAFF.

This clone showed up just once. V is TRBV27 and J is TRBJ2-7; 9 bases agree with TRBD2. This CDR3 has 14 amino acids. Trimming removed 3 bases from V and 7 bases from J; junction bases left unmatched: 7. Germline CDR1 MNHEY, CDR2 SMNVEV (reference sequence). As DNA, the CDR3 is TGTGCCAGCAGTTTGGCTAGCGGGGTGCTAGAGCAGTACTTC. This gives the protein CASSLASGVLEQYF.

The DNA for the CDR3 is TGTGCCAGCAGCCAAGTACTTAGCGGGGAGGACACCGGGGAGCTGTTTTTT. It translates to CASSQVLSGEDTGELFF. This chain uses TRBV4-2 with TRBJ2-2, with 8 bases fitting TRBD2. Per the germline V gene, CDR1 is LGHNA and CDR2 is YNFKEQ. V shed 1 base and J 3 bases; nucleotides not matched to a gene: 7. The CDR3 has 17 amino acids.

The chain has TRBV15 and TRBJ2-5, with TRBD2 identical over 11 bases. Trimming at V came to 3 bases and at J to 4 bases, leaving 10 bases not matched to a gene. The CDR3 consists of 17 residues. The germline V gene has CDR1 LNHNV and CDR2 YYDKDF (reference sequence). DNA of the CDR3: TGTGCCACCAGCAGCCGAGCAACCGGGACTAGCGGAGAGACCCAGTACTTC. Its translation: CATSSRATGTSGETQYF.

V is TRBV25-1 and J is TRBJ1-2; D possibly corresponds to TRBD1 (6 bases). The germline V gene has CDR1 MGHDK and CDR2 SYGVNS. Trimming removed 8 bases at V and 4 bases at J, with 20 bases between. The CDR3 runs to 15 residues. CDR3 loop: CASLHHPDSSYGYTF. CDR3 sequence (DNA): TGTGCCAGCCTCCATCACCCGGACAGCTCCTATGGCTACACCTTC.

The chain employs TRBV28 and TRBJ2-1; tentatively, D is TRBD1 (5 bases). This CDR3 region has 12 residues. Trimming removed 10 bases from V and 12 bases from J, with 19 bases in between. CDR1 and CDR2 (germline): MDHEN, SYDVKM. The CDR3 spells CATLFWAQGQFF. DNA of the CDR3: TGTGCCACCCTCTTTTGGGCCCAGGGGCAGTTCTTC.

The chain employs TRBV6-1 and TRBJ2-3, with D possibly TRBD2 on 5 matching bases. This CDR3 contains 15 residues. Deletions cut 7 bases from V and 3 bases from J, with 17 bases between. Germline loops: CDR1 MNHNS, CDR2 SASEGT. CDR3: CASTPWTHLTDTQYF. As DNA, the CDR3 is TGTGCCAGCACCCCCTGGACTCATTTGACAGATACGCAGTATTTT.

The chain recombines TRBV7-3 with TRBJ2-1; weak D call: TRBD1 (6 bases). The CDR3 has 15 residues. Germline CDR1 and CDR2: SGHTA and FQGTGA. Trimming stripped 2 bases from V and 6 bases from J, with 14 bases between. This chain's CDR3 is CASSLGGGLSNEQFF. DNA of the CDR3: TGTGCCAGCAGCTTAGGGGGCGGCCTTTCCAATGAGCAGTTCTTC.

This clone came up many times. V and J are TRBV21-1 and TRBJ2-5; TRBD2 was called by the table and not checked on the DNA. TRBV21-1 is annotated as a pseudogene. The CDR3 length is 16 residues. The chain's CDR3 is CASSPPAGGEEETQYF. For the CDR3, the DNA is TGTGCCAGCAGCCCCCCGGCAGGAGGGGAGGAAGAGACCCAGTACTTC.

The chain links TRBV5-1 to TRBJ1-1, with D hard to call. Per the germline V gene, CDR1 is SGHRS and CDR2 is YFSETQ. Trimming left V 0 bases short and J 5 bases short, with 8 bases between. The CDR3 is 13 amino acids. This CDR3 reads CASSLASGTEAFF. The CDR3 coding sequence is TGCGCCAGCAGCTTGGCCTCGGGGACTGAAGCTTTCTTT.

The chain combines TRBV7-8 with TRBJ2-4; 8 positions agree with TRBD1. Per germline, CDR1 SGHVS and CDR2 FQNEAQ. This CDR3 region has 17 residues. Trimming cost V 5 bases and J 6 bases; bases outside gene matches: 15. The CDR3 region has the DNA TGTGCCAGCAGCCCTCGGCTCGGGGACAGGACCCCAAACATTCAGTACTTC. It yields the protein CASSPRLGDRTPNIQYF.

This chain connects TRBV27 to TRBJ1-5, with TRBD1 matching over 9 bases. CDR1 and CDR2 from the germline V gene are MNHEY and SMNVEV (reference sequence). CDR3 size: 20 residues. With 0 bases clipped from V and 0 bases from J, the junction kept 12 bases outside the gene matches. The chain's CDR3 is CASSLSWGQGMAYSNQPQHF. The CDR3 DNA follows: TGTGCCAGCAGTTTATCGTGGGGACAGGGTATGGCGTATAGCAATCAGCCCCAGCATTTT.

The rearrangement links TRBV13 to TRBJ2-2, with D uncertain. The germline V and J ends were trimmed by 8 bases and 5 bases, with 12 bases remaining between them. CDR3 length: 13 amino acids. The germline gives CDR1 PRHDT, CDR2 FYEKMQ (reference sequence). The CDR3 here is CASSPVRTGELFF. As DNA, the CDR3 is TGTGCCAGCTCCCCCGTGCGGACCGGGGAGCTGTTTTTT.

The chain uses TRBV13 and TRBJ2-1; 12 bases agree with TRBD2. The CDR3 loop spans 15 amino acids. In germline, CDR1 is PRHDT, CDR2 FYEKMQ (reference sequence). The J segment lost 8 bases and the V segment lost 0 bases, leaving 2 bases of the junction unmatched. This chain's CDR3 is CASSLGTSGSDEQFF. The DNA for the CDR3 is TGTGCCAGCAGCTTAGGGACTAGCGGGAGCGATGAGCAGTTCTTC.

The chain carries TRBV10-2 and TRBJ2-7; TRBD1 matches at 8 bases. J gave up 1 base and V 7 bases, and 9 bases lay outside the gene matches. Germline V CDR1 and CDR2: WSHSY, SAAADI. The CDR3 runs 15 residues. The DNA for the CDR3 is TGCGCCAGCATTATCGGCAGGGGGCTTTCCTACGAGCAGTACTTC. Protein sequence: CASIIGRGLSYEQYF.